Below are 9 T cell receptor beta chains sequenced from a single sample in a study of blood T cell repertoires in COVID-19. Sequencing was performed with immunoSEQ multiplex PCR; in TCRdb, only in-frame clones are kept and a portion is missing. This repertoire shows some 100,000 clones, approximately 90% found once; its top ten account for roughly 1.9%. What was sequenced was peripheral blood. The receptor source for this set is a man in his fifties with active COVID-19.

V is TRBV7-2 and J is TRBJ2-2; TRBD1 is a possible D gene (5 bases). V lost 5 bases and J 5 bases, leaving 9 bases between the germline ends. The CDR3 has 13 residues. Germline-derived CDR1 and CDR2 are SGHTA and FQGNSA. The CDR3 sequence: CASSDRGTGELFF. The CDR3 DNA follows: TGTGCCAGCAGCGATAGGGGAACCGGGGAGCTGTTTTTT. The full variable domain, with the rest looked up from reference TRBV7-2 and TRBJ2-2, is GAGVSQSPSNKVTEKGKDVELRCDPISGHTALYWYRQSLGQGLEFLIYFQGNSAPDKSGLPSDRFSAERTGGSVSTLTIQRTQQEDSAVYLCASSDRGTGELFFGEGSRLTVL.

The chain employs TRBV15 and TRBJ2-1; 8 nucleotides agree with TRBD1. CDR1 is LNHNV and CDR2 is YYDKDF in the germline V gene (reference sequence). The CDR3 is 17 amino acids. V gave up 0 bases and J gave up 4 bases; unmatched junction bases: 8. CDR3 nucleotides: TGTGCCACCAGCAGAGATCGGACCAGGGGGCTGTACAATGAGCAGTTCTTC. This encodes CATSRDRTRGLYNEQFF.

The chain links TRBV19 to TRBJ1-1; no clear D. The V gene's germline CDR1 is LNHDA and CDR2 SQIVND (reference sequence). The CDR3 is made up of 15 amino acids. V was trimmed by 6 bases and J by 3 bases, leaving 17 bases between them. The DNA for the CDR3 is TGTGCCAGTAGGGGGAATGGACTGACACACACTGAAGCTTTCTTT. It translates to CASRGNGLTHTEAFF.

The table lists this clone with a count of one. The chain couples TRBV5-8 to TRBJ2-4, with TRBD2 matching over 7 bases. The junction had 11 bases not matched to a gene; V was cut back by 4 bases and J by 4 bases. Per the germline V gene, CDR1 is SGHTS and CDR2 is YDEGEE. The CDR3 is 16 amino acids. CDR3 DNA: TGTGCCAGCAGCCTACCGGGAGGTTGGGCGAAAAACATTCAGTACTTC. As protein: CASSLPGGWAKNIQYF.

The CDR3 sequence is CASSRMGAPDEQYF. The CDR3 bases are TGTGCCAGCAGCCGTATGGGGGCCCCTGACGAGCAGTACTTC. The J gene is TRBJ2-7, the V gene TRBV3-1 (or the pseudogene TRBV3-2); TRBD1 might be the D (6 bases). This CDR3 is 14 amino acids long. V shed 4 bases and J shed 5 bases, with 15 bases lying between them. Germline V gives CDR1 LGHDT, CDR2 YNNKEL (reference sequence).

The chain carries TRBV5-1 and TRBJ2-3; 12 nucleotides line up with TRBD2. This CDR3 is 16 amino acids long. V dropped 2 bases and J dropped 2; count of bases not matched to a gene: 3. Per germline, CDR1 SGHRS and CDR2 YFSETQ. Here the CDR3 DNA reads TGCGCCAGCAGCTTAACTAGCGGGAGGTTCACAGATACGCAGTATTTT. Encoded protein: CASSLTSGRFTDTQYF.

The chain carries TRBV2 and TRBJ2-7; maybe TRBD2 (6 bases). Between the trimmed V and J ends, which lost 6 bases and 0 bases, there was a span of 12 bases. This CDR3 has 14 residues. Germline V gene lookup returns CDR1 SNHLY and CDR2 FYNNEI. CDR3 region: CASSRDSRSYEQYV. The CDR3 DNA sequence: TGTGCCAGCAGCCGGGACTCCCGCTCCTACGAGCAGTACGTC.

V usage is TRBV5-1 and J usage is TRBJ2-1, with 15 bases fitting TRBD2. This CDR3 is 16 amino acids long. The germline V gene has CDR1 SGHRS and CDR2 YFSETQ. Unmatched junction bases numbered 6, after V lost 2 bases and J lost 9 bases. This CDR3 reads CASSFWTSGGAAEQFF. CDR3 nucleotides: TGCGCCAGCAGCTTCTGGACTAGCGGGGGGGCTGCTGAGCAGTTCTTC.

This clone was counted between two and nine times. The chain combines TRBV5-4 with TRBJ1-3; 8 positions match TRBD1. The CDR3 runs to 13 residues. The junction had 1 base not matched to a gene; V was cut back by 1 base and J by 7 bases. The germline gives CDR1 SGHNT, CDR2 YYREEE (reference sequence). In DNA form, the CDR3 reads TGTGCCAGCAGCTTGACAGGGGGGAACACCATATATTTT. Translating it yields CASSLTGGNTIYF.